A single T cell receptor (beta chain) is shown here with its context. As yet, its antigen is unknown. These data originate in a study of shared clonotypes between healthy human individuals. Study summary: Per donor, three plates held CD4 naive cells, three held CD4 memory, two held CD8 naive and one held CD8 memory.

Sequencing was performed with immunoSEQ multiplex PCR; in TCRdb, only in-frame clones are kept and a portion is missing. Among 2 million to 2.5 million clones listed, under 97% were seen once. Study findings and constraints: The small donor group covered limited genetic and exposure diversity. Donor clonotype sharing was expected to depend on sequencing depth. Among the subsets, naive ones generally showed larger estimated richness than memory ones.

The CDR3 length is 16 residues. V was pared by 7 bases and J by 2 bases, with 18 bases between. The germline gives CDR1 MRHNA, CDR2 SNTAGT. The V gene is TRBV6-4, the J gene TRBJ1-5; TRBD1 might be the D (6 bases). What was sequenced was naive CD4+ T cells sorted from blood. Subset indicated: CD45RA+ positively selected. This sequence was found in a man between 18 and 29 years old in good health. The DNA of the CDR3 is TGTGCCAGCATACAGAGTGGGGGCTCTGGCAATCAGCCCCAGCATTTT. Translating it yields CASIQSGGSGNQPQHF.